These T cell receptor beta chains were read from a single sample in a study of pediatric ulcerative colitis. TCRdb keeps only in-frame clones here, not all; method: immunoSEQ multiplex PCR. The repertoire holds tens of thousands of clones, about 75% seen once, with about 9.1% in the top ten. Material: gut tissue. Every receptor here comes from a boy younger than 18 with severe ulcerative colitis. Each CDR3 is given without its conserved first and last residue.

CDR3,J,V
AISDGFEQF,TRBJ2-1,TRBV10-3
ASRGGEETQY,TRBJ2-3,TRBV28
ASSLGHPNTEAF,TRBJ1-1,TRBV5-1
ASRSDSLNQPQH,TRBJ1-5,TRBV18
ASSLGIENNSYEQY,TRBJ2-7,TRBV7-6
ASRYSSLAKNIQY,TRBJ2-4,TRBV28
ASTGRALSPYEQY,TRBJ2-7,TRBV2
ATSSRTASYNEQF,TRBJ2-1,TRBV15
ASRAADTQY,TRBJ2-3,TRBV6-4
ASTPPRADRLHQNLKPQH,TRBJ1-5,TRBV28
ASSSINYGYT,TRBJ1-2,TRBV6-5
ASSLGRSSPLH,TRBJ1-6,TRBV13
ASRAGDPGNTIY,TRBJ1-3,TRBV2
ASRLGTGRTYNEQF,TRBJ2-1,TRBV19
ASLRLAGGPDTQY,TRBJ2-3,TRBV7-2
ASSLGQGSGYT,TRBJ1-2,TRBV7-9
ASSTGQGDFAEAF,TRBJ1-1,TRBV27
ASSRTGPYSNQPQH,TRBJ1-5,TRBV6-6
ASSVKGGSEAF,TRBJ1-1,TRBV5-1
ASSIAGGWETQY,TRBJ2-5,TRBV19
ASGTPDQPQH,TRBJ1-5,TRBV6-5
ASNHGTRYYQETQY,TRBJ2-5,TRBV2
ASTGQVATYEQY,TRBJ2-7,TRBV6-1
AVREETVTNEQF,TRBJ2-1,TRBV6-6
ASSPDYAYNSPLH,TRBJ1-6,TRBV5-4
ASSFRTGAGYGYT,TRBJ1-2,TRBV7-2
ASSLGHPQNTGELF,TRBJ2-2,TRBV18
AMQPDRMNTEAF,TRBJ1-1,TRBV10-3
ASSLGTERGPQH,TRBJ1-5,TRBV9
ASSRQGRGTEAF,TRBJ1-1,TRBV19
VRSFSSSGRGDASTDTQY,TRBJ2-3,TRBV7-5
ASSQDASTAHQPQH,TRBJ1-5,TRBV4-1
ASSPLGDTDTQY,TRBJ2-3,TRBV5-1
ASSLQFGTDSSGANVLT,TRBJ2-6,TRBV5-1
ASSLNTGGKLF,TRBJ1-4,TRBV5-4
ASSLLPGTGGYTGELF,TRBJ2-2,TRBV5-1
ASSVQGEVNEKLF,TRBJ1-4,TRBV9
ASSSPGQGIPSSYNSPLH,TRBJ1-6,TRBV5-8
ASSQGGITTGGAYGYT,TRBJ1-2,TRBV4-1
ASSQLSGQDSYEQY,TRBJ2-7,TRBV11-2
ASIPGPTADTQY,TRBJ2-3,TRBV2
ASSLESLGLH,TRBJ2-7,TRBV5-1
ASSRGLEETGELF,TRBJ2-2,TRBV5-6
ASSLPLGGEEKLF,TRBJ1-4,TRBV7-9
ASSLVGGPRETQY,TRBJ2-5,TRBV7-8
ASSLDAGAQETQY,TRBJ2-5,TRBV5-1
ASSPQTGEAF,TRBJ1-1,TRBV7-6
ASSLGSQTQY,TRBJ2-5,TRBV7-9
ASSKGQGIGSTEAF,TRBJ1-1,TRBV19
ASSLGLAGQETQY,TRBJ2-5,TRBV5-1
ASSFAGGGYT,TRBJ1-2,TRBV13
ASSPKRGFTNEQF,TRBJ2-1,TRBV11-2
ASSPTGLPMQF,TRBJ2-1,TRBV19
ASSGGTVNYGYT,TRBJ1-2,TRBV6-1
ASSLAGYDSNQPQH,TRBJ1-5,TRBV28
ASSLGVYGQGYYEQY,TRBJ2-7,TRBV5-1
ASSFSNRGNEQF,TRBJ2-1,TRBV7-9
ASSHRTGSVNTEAF,TRBJ1-1,TRBV5-5
ASSTPGEKLF,TRBJ1-4,TRBV19
ASSLRTQGNQPQH,TRBJ1-5,TRBV28